This TCR beta chain came from a study of cytomegalovirus exposure and HLA in healthy donors. V lost 6 bases and J lost 4, with 12 bases in between. CDR3 length: 13 amino acids. Germline V gives CDR1 MDHEN, CDR2 SYDVKM. Sequencing was performed with immunoSEQ multiplex PCR; in TCRdb, only in-frame clones are kept and a portion is missing. The table lists about 84,000 clones, approximately 91% of them singletons. The rearrangement joins TRBV28 to TRBJ2-5; D gene unclear. Sample: PBMCs. The receptor was isolated from a man aged 25 to 40 in good health and CMV-seronegative. DNA of the CDR3: TGTGCCAGCAGCCTCGAGTTTAGAGAGACCCAGTACTTC. It yields the protein CASSLEFRETQYF.